This TCR beta chain came from a study of beta chain features in type 1 diabetes. The study, taken as a whole, reports: These data did not resolve whether HLA type affects TCRB rearrangement. When Type 1 diabetes patients were examined, their TCRB CDR3s proved moderately but significantly shorter in all four CD4+ subsets. Compared with healthy donors, patients appeared to share more similar naive, central memory and regulatory TCRB repertoires.

What was sequenced were expressed TCRB transcripts, since all of the isolated RNA had been reverse transcribed. Clones were sequenced by immunoSEQ multiplex PCR, and TCRdb holds only the in-frame ones, with some missing. The data show 250,000 to 300,000 clones, approximately 25% seen once. In its sample, this clone was seen once. No antigen is known for it. Sorting based on CD45RO/CCR7/CD25/CD127/CD95/CD27 separated CD4+ naive, central memory, regulatory and stem cell-like memory cells. The CDR3 covers 13 residues. V lost 3 bases to trimming and J lost 4 bases, with 9 bases between them. Germline CDR1 and CDR2: MDHEN and SYDVKM.

Input material: naive CD4+ T cells from blood. The receptor's source is a woman aged 25 to 39 with type 1 diabetes. The chain carries TRBV28 and TRBJ1-2; the D is unclear. The CDR3 DNA is TGTGCCAGCAGTTTGCCGACACTCTATGGCTACACCTTC. It encodes CASSLPTLYGYTF.